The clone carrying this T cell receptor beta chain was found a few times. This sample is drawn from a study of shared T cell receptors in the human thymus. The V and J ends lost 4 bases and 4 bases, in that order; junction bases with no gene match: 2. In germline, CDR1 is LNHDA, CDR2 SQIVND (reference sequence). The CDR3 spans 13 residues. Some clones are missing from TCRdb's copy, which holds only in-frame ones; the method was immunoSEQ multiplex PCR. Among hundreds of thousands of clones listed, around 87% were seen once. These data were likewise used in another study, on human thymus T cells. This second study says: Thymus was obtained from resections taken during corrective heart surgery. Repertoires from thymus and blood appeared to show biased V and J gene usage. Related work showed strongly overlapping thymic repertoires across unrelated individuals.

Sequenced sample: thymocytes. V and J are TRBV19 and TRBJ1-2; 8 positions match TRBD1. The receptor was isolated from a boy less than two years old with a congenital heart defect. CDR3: CASSTGQVYGYTF. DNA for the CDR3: TGTGCCAGTAGTACGGGACAGGTCTATGGCTACACCTTC.